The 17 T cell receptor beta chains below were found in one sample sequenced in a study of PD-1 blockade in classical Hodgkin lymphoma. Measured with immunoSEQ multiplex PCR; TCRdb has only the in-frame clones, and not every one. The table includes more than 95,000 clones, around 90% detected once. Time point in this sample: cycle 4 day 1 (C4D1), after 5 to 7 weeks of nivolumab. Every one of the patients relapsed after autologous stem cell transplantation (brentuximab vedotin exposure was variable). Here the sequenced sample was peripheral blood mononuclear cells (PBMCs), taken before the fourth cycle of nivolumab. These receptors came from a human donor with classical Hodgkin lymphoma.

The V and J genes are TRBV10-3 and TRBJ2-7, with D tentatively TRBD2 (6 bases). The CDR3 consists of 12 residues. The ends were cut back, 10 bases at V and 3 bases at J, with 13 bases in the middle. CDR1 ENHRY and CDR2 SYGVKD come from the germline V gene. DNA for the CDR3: TGTGCCACCAGGCTGGAGGGCTACGAGCAGTACTTC. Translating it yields CATRLEGYEQYF.

CDR3 residues: CASSPYGLAGVDEQFF. The CDR3 DNA reads TGTGCCAGCTCACCTTATGGACTAGCGGGAGTGGATGAGCAGTTCTTC. This chain uses TRBV18 with TRBJ2-1; 13 bases match TRBD2. Germline lookup yields CDR1 KGHSH and CDR2 LQKENI. CDR3 size: 16 residues. V shed 3 bases and J 8 bases; nucleotides not matched to a gene: 7. The complete variable domain, with remaining parts taken from reference TRBV18 and TRBJ2-1, reads NAGVMQNPRHLVRRRGQEARLRCSPMKGHSHVYWYRQLPEEGLKFMVYLQKENIIDESGMPKERFSAEFPKEGPSILRIQQVVRGDSAAYFCASSPYGLAGVDEQFFGPGTRLTVL.

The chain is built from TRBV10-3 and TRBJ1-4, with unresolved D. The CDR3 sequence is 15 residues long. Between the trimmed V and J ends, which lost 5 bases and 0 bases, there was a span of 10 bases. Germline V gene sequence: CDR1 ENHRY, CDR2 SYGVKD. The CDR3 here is CAISRNSATNEKLFF. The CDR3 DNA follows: TGTGCCATCAGTAGAAACAGCGCAACTAATGAAAAACTGTTTTTT.

CDR3 DNA: TGTGCCAGCAGCAAAAGAAGGGGCCGGGGGCGTTGTCCCCCCCTCCAGGGGTACTTC. It yields the protein CASSKRRGRGRCPPLQGYF. This chain joins TRBV21-1 and TRBJ2-7. TRBV21-1 is labeled a pseudogene. The CDR3 runs 19 residues.

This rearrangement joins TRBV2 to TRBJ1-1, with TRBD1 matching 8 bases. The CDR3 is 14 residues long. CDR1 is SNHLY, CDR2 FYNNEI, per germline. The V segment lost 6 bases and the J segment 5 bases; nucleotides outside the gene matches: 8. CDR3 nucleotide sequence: TGTGCCAGCAGAGCCGGGACAGGTGGGACTGAAGCTTTCTTT. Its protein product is CASRAGTGGTEAFF.

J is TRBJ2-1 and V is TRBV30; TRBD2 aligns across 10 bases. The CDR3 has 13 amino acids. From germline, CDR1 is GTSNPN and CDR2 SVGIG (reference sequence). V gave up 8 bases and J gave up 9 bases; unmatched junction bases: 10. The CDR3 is CATDPGLAVEQFF. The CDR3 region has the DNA TGTGCCACCGACCCTGGACTAGCGGTTGAGCAGTTCTTC. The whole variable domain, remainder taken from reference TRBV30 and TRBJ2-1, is SQTIHQWPATLVQPVGSPLSLECTVEGTSNPNLYWYRQAAGRGLQLLFYSVGIGQISSEVPQNLSASRPQDRQFILSSKKLLLSDSGFYLCATDPGLAVEQFFGPGTRLTVL.

This CDR3 is CASSRGRRSTDTQYF. The CDR3 DNA follows: TGTGCCAGCAGCCGAGGACGGCGATCCACAGATACGCAGTATTTT. This chain connects TRBV6-5 to TRBJ2-3; D remains unclear. The V gene's germline CDR1 is MNHEY and CDR2 SVGAGI. V was shortened by 6 bases and J by 2 bases, with 15 bases between the two germline ends. The CDR3 runs to 15 residues.

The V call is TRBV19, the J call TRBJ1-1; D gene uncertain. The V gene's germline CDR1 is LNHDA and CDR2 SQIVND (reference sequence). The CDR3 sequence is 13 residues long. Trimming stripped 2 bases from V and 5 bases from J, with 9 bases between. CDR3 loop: CASSILADTEAFF. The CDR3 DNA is TGTGCCAGTAGTATATTAGCGGATACTGAAGCTTTCTTT. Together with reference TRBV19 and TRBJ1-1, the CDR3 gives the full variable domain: DGGITQSPKYLFRKEGQNVTLSCEQNLNHDAMYWYRQDPGQGLRLIYYSQIVNDFQKGDIAEGYSVSREKKESFPLTVTSAQKNPTAFYLCASSILADTEAFFGQGTRLTVV.

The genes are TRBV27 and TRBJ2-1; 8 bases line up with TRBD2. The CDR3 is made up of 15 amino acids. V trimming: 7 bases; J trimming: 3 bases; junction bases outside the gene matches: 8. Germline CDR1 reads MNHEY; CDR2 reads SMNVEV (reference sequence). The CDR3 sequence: CASKISGNDYNEQFF. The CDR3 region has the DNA TGTGCCAGCAAGATTAGCGGGAACGACTACAATGAGCAGTTCTTC.

This chain's CDR3 is CASSLTPLPTLGYTF. For the CDR3, the DNA is TGTGCCAGCAGTTTAACCCCGCTCCCGACCTTAGGCTACACCTTC. This chain joins TRBV28 and TRBJ1-2, with D unclear. The germline CDR1 and CDR2 sequences are MDHEN and SYDVKM. Trimming shortened V by 2 bases and J by 8 bases, and 18 bases separated the two germline ends. The CDR3 covers 15 residues.

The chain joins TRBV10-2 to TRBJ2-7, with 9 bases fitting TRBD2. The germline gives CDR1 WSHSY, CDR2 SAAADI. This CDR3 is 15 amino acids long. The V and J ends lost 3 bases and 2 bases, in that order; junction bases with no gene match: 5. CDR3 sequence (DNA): TGCGCCAGCAGTGAACAAGCGGGGGGTGCCTACGAGCAGTACTTC. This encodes CASSEQAGGAYEQYF.

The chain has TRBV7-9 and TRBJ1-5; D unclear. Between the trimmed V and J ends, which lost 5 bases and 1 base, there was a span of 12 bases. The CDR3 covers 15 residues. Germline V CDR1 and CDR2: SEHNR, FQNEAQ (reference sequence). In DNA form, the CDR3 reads TGTGCCAGCAGCCCGGGCGGAGGGAGCAATCAGCCCCAGCATTTT. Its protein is CASSPGGGSNQPQHF.

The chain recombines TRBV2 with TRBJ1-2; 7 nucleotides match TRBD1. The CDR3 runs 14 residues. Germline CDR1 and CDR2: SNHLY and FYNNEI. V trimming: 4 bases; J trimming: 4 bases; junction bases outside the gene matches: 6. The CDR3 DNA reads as TGTGCCAGCAGTGCCCGGGACAGCAGCTATGGCTACACCTTC. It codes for CASSARDSSYGYTF.

The CDR3 region is CAWSAMGQSNTGELFF. CDR3 nucleotides: TGTGCCTGGAGTGCAATGGGACAGTCGAACACCGGGGAGCTGTTTTTT. The rearrangement links TRBV30 to TRBJ2-2; 7 bases are shared with TRBD1. V shed 1 base, J shed 0 bases, and the junction held 5 bases outside the gene matches. The length of the CDR3 is 16 residues. Per the germline V gene, CDR1 is GTSNPN and CDR2 is SVGIG (reference sequence).

DNA of the CDR3: TGCGCCAGCAGCTATCAGGGAAACACTGAAGCTTTCTTT. Its protein is CASSYQGNTEAFF. This chain uses TRBV4-3 with TRBJ1-1, with a possible D match to TRBD1 (5 bases). CDR1 LGHNA and CDR2 YSLEER come from the germline V gene. This CDR3 has 13 residues. Trimming took off 5 bases at V and 2 bases at J, with 9 bases between the two ends.

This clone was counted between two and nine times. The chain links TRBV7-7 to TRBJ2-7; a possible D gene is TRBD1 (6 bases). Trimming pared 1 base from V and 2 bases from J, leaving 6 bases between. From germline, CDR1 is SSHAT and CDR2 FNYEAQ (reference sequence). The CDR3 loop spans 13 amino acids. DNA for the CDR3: TGTGCCAGCAGCTTAGGGACAGCCTACGAGCAGTACTTC. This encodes CASSLGTAYEQYF.

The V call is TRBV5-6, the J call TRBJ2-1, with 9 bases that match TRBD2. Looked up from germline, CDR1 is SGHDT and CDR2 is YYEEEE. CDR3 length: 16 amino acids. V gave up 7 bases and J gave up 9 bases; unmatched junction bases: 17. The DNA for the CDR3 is TGTGCCAGCGAAACCGCCGGGACTAGCCACCTATTTGAGCAGTTCTTC. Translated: CASETAGTSHLFEQFF.